Each of the 21 T cell receptor beta chains below was sequenced from the same sample in a study of cytomegalovirus exposure and HLA in healthy donors. The PCR made use of 60 Vbeta and 13 Jbeta primers. Generated by immunoSEQ multiplex PCR, the TCRdb table keeps only in-frame clones and is missing some. The profile shows some 150,000 clones, 73% of them singletons. Sequencing input: PBMCs. The receptors stem from a human donor in good health.

The gene calls are TRBV11-3 and TRBJ2-6, with 13 nucleotides matching TRBD2. The CDR3 sequence is 19 residues long. V shed 5 bases and J 2 bases; nucleotides not matched to a gene: 9. Germline CDR1 SGHNT, CDR2 YENEEA. In DNA form, the CDR3 reads TGTGCCAGCAGCCATAGGGGGGGGACTAGCGGGACTGGGGCCAACGTCCTGACTTTC. Its protein product is CASSHRGGTSGTGANVLTF. The full variable domain, in which reference TRBV11-3 and TRBJ2-6 provide the parts outside the CDR3, is EAGVVQSPRYKIIEKKQPVAFWCNPISGHNTLYWYLQNLGQGPELLIRYENEEAVDDSQLPKDRFSAERLKGVDSTLKIQPAELGDSAVYLCASSHRGGTSGTGANVLTFGAGSRLTVL.

The gene calls are TRBV19 and TRBJ2-6, with D perhaps TRBD1 (5 bases). The CDR3 has 15 amino acids. Looked up from germline, CDR1 is LNHDA and CDR2 is SQIVND (reference sequence). V lost 7 bases to trimming and J lost 0 bases, with 10 bases between them. DNA of the CDR3: TGTGCCAGTACACAGGACCACTCTGGGGCCAACGTCCTGACTTTC. Protein product: CASTQDHSGANVLTF.

This clone appeared a single time. V and J are TRBV18 and TRBJ2-5; D call uncertain. This CDR3 contains 14 residues. V lost 2 bases, J lost 4 bases, and 11 bases lay in between. Germline CDR1 and CDR2: KGHSH and LQKENI. The CDR3 DNA sequence: TGTGCCAGCTCACCAATCAGTGATGGAGAGACCCAGTACTTC. Its protein is CASSPISDGETQYF.

The chain is built from TRBV27 and TRBJ1-4; the D is unclear. This CDR3 spans 16 amino acids. Between the trimmed V and J ends, which lost 7 bases and 0 bases, there was a span of 15 bases. Germline V gives CDR1 MNHEY, CDR2 SMNVEV (reference sequence). The CDR3 sequence is CASTHLPVATNEKLFF. DNA for the CDR3: TGTGCCAGCACGCACTTACCGGTAGCAACTAATGAAAAACTGTTTTTT.

The chain is built from TRBV11-3 and TRBJ1-1, with 7 bases identical to TRBD1. V trimming: 5 bases; J trimming: 4 bases; junction bases outside the gene matches: 7. There are 14 residues in the CDR3. CDR1 is SGHNT and CDR2 is YENEEA in the germline V gene. CDR3 amino acids: CASSTTGQATEAFF. The CDR3 DNA sequence: TGTGCCAGCAGCACTACAGGACAGGCCACTGAAGCTTTCTTT.

The chain uses TRBV2 and TRBJ1-1; TRBD1 agrees at 7 bases. The CDR3 runs to 17 residues. V dropped 6 bases and J dropped 0; count of bases not matched to a gene: 13. CDR1 is SNHLY and CDR2 is FYNNEI in the germline V gene. The CDR3 sequence: CASRIFPTGLVNTEAFF. DNA for the CDR3: TGTGCCAGCAGGATTTTCCCGACAGGGCTTGTGAACACTGAAGCTTTCTTT.

The CDR3 protein is CASSNPGLGEKLFF. In DNA, the CDR3 is TGTGCCAGCAGTAATCCAGGGTTGGGTGAAAAACTGTTTTTT. The gene calls are TRBV2 and TRBJ1-4, with D perhaps TRBD1 (5 bases). V gave up 5 bases and J gave up 7 bases, with 14 bases separating them. Germline CDR1 and CDR2: SNHLY and FYNNEI. This CDR3 region has 14 residues.

The chain recombines TRBV11-3 with TRBJ2-1; 7 bases are shared with TRBD1. This CDR3 contains 15 residues. Trimming took 5 bases from V and 4 from J; bases not matched to a gene: 8. Germline CDR1 SGHNT, CDR2 YENEEA. CDR3 residues: CASSHGTAYYNEQFF. For the CDR3, the DNA is TGTGCCAGCAGCCATGGGACAGCTTATTACAATGAGCAGTTCTTC.

The V gene is TRBV6-1, the J gene TRBJ2-3; possibly TRBD2 for D (5 bases). Trimming removed 2 bases from V and 8 bases from J, with 11 bases in between. CDR3 length: 13 residues. The V gene's germline CDR1 is MNHNS and CDR2 SASEGT. CDR3 residues: CASSELGSVTQYF. The CDR3 nucleotides are TGTGCCAGCAGTGAATTGGGTAGCGTTACGCAGTATTTT.

The V gene is TRBV4-2, the J gene TRBJ2-2; TRBD1 is a possible D gene (7 bases). Germline-derived CDR1 and CDR2 are LGHNA and YNFKEQ. The CDR3 has 18 amino acids. With 4 bases removed from V and 1 base from J, the gap between germline ends came to 19 bases. CDR3 residues: CASSPTEGAGGNTGELFF. In nucleotides, the CDR3 is TGTGCCAGCAGCCCAACGGAGGGGGCGGGCGGGAACACCGGGGAGCTGTTTTTT.

V gene TRBV7-6 combines with J gene TRBJ2-1; 8 nucleotides agree with TRBD2. The length of the CDR3 is 17 residues. V dropped 1 base and J dropped 6; count of bases not matched to a gene: 11. Germline CDR1 SGHVS, CDR2 FNYEAQ. In nucleotides, the CDR3 is TGTGCCAGCAGCTTAGGCAGGCACCCCAGCGGGGGCAATGAGCAGTTCTTC. Residues: CASSLGRHPSGGNEQFF.

This chain joins TRBV6-5 and TRBJ2-3; the D gene is possibly TRBD2 (6 bases). The CDR3 has 15 amino acids. In germline, CDR1 is MNHEY, CDR2 SVGAGI. The V end lost 3 bases, the J end lost 4 bases, and 14 bases lay between the germline ends. The chain's CDR3 is CASSYSGAGADTQYF. The DNA for the CDR3 is TGTGCCAGCAGTTATTCGGGAGCGGGCGCAGATACGCAGTATTTT.

J is TRBJ2-3 and V is TRBV7-9; D not certain. The CDR3 is made up of 12 amino acids. Trimming left V 1 base short and J 6 bases short, with 5 bases between. Germline V lookup: CDR1 SEHNR, CDR2 FQNEAQ (reference sequence). CDR3 loop: CASSLEPDTQYF. CDR3 DNA: TGTGCCAGCAGCTTAGAGCCGGATACGCAGTATTTT.

The chain links TRBV7-9 to TRBJ2-7; D possibly corresponds to TRBD2 (7 bases). Germline V gives CDR1 SEHNR, CDR2 FQNEAQ (reference sequence). The CDR3 extends over 19 amino acids. The germline V and J ends were trimmed by 5 bases and 2 bases, with 28 bases remaining between them. The CDR3 DNA follows: TGTGCCAGCAGCGTAGTCGGAGGGGGGGGGCCGCAGCGCCCCTACGAGCAGTACTTC. This sequence encodes CASSVVGGGGPQRPYEQYF.

The chain joins TRBV15 to TRBJ2-3; D not certain. This CDR3 spans 15 amino acids. V was trimmed by 1 base and J by 6 bases, leaving 14 bases between them. Germline CDR1 is LNHNV and CDR2 is YYDKDF (reference sequence). The CDR3 reads CATSRVPASPDTQYF. DNA of the CDR3: TGTGCCACCAGCAGAGTTCCGGCTAGTCCGGATACGCAGTATTTT.

The chain is built from TRBV6-1 and TRBJ2-4; no clear D. Germline CDR1 reads MNHNS; CDR2 reads SASEGT. Trimming removed 1 base at V and 15 bases at J, with 16 bases between. This CDR3 is 13 amino acids long. The CDR3, as DNA: TGTGCCAGCAGTGAAGAGATGAGTAGCTACGTGTACTTC. This gives the protein CASSEEMSSYVYF.

The chain combines TRBV5-1 with TRBJ1-3, with D possibly TRBD1 on 5 matching bases. From germline, CDR1 is SGHRS and CDR2 YFSETQ. V gave up 5 bases and J gave up 0 bases, with 15 bases separating them. CDR3 size: 16 residues. The CDR3 bases are TGCGCCAGCAGTTTGCAGGGCCTTTACTCTGGAAACACCATATATTTT. Its protein is CASSLQGLYSGNTIYF.

This CDR3 reads CASGWTPNEKLFF. CDR3 nucleotide sequence: TGTGCCAGCGGATGGACACCCAATGAAAAACTGTTTTTT. The chain recombines TRBV2 with TRBJ1-4; a weak D match, TRBD1 (5 bases). V was pared by 8 bases and J by 5 bases, with 12 bases between. The germline CDR1 and CDR2 sequences are SNHLY and FYNNEI. This CDR3 region has 13 residues.

The table lists this clone with a count of one. The chain links TRBV7-3 to TRBJ1-6; D possibly corresponds to TRBD1 (5 bases). Germline V lookup: CDR1 SGHTA, CDR2 FQGTGA. V was clipped by 2 bases and J by 11 bases, with 7 bases between them. This CDR3 region has 12 residues. The CDR3 sequence is CASSLGGAPLHF. CDR3 sequence (DNA): TGTGCCAGCAGCTTAGGAGGGGCACCCCTCCACTTT.

The chain uses TRBV4-2 and TRBJ2-7, with D uncertain. CDR3 length equals 15 residues. Germline CDR1 and CDR2: LGHNA and YNFKEQ. V lost 0 bases, J lost 4 bases, and 13 bases lay in between. CDR3 DNA: TGTGCCAGCAGCCAAGATTTCGGAGAAAGGTACGAGCAGTACTTC. The encoded protein is CASSQDFGERYEQYF.

This chain connects TRBV7-9 to TRBJ1-1; no clear D. The V end lost 6 bases, the J end lost 5 bases, and 10 bases lay between the germline ends. Per germline, CDR1 SEHNR and CDR2 FQNEAQ (reference sequence). The CDR3 covers 12 residues. The CDR3: CASRSTVTEAFF. CDR3 bases: TGTGCCAGCAGATCCACAGTGACTGAAGCTTTCTTT.